A single sample is the source of the 26 T cell receptor beta chains below, sequenced in a study of regulatory T cells in long-lasting Graves disease. In building TCR beta libraries, iRepertoire HTBI primers were used together with Arm-PCR of CDR3 regions. TCRdb re-called the multiplex PCR reads with MiXCR, one entry per CDR3 protein. The table shows around 400,000 distinct CDR3 sequences, with over 9.5% occurring only once. This sample's time point: newly diagnosed GD, antithyroid drugs for less than 3 months. Generation of the TCR library employed RNA extracted from PBMCs. The same data also went into a second study, on T cells in Graves' hyperthyroidism and ophthalmopathy.

The source was peripheral blood mononuclear cells (PBMCs), collected at new diagnosis, from a patient treated with antithyroid drugs. The origin of the receptors is a woman aged 18-29 years with Graves disease.

On this clonotype: This may arise from a read error, as a much more abundant clone is one base away. DNA of the CDR3: TGTGCCAGCAGTCTAACCCCCTGGGGCGGGAGGACAGAGTTTGGGCAGTTCTTC. This translates into CASSLTPWGGRTEFGQFF. The chain combines TRBV6-2 or TRBV6-3 with TRBJ2-1, with 8 positions matching TRBD2. Germline CDR1 is MNHEY and CDR2 is SVGEGT. J gave up 12 bases and V 5 bases, and 24 bases lay outside the gene matches. This CDR3 has 18 amino acids.

This clonotype was seen a handful of times. V usage is TRBV29-1 and J usage is TRBJ1-4; D might be TRBD1 (5 bases). CDR1 SQVTM and CDR2 ANQGSEA come from the germline V gene. The CDR3 sequence is 16 residues long. V lost 4 bases, J lost 3 bases, and 18 bases lay in between. The CDR3 DNA is TGCAGCGTTGCTTTTCAGGGATTGGGAGCTAATGAAAAACTGTTTTTT. It is translated as CSVAFQGLGANEKLFF.

This clonotype occurred a few times. The chain carries TRBV20-1 and TRBJ2-7; D remains unclear. V dropped 0 bases and J dropped 3 bases, with 12 bases sitting between them. The CDR3 runs to 14 residues. Germline assignment: CDR1 DFQATT and CDR2 SNEGSKA (reference sequence). The CDR3 reads CSARDKYAGYEQYF. The DNA for the CDR3 is TGCAGTGCTAGAGATAAATATGCCGGCTACGAGCAGTACTTC.

The V call is TRBV12-3 or TRBV12-4, the J call TRBJ2-1; TRBD2 agrees at 7 bases. The V and J ends lost 5 bases and 8 bases, in that order; junction bases with no gene match: 15. This CDR3 comprises 16 residues. The CDR3 reads CASSPEGLAVRDEQFF. In nucleotides, the CDR3 is TGTGCCAGCAGTCCCGAGGGGCTAGCGGTTCGGGATGAGCAGTTCTTC.

This clonotype was observed a few times. The chain recombines TRBV20-1 with TRBJ1-6, with 7 bases that match TRBD1. The CDR3 is 13 amino acids. The V gene end was trimmed by 5 bases and the J gene end by 4 bases; junction bases not matched to a gene: 2. CDR1 and CDR2 (germline): DFQATT, SNEGSKA (reference sequence). CDR3 DNA sequence: TGCAGTGCTCAGGGACAGTATAATTCACCCCTCCACTTT. Encoded protein: CSAQGQYNSPLHF.

This clonotype came up many times. V gene TRBV15 combines with J gene TRBJ2-2; 8 bases line up with TRBD2. CDR1 is LNHNV, CDR2 YYDKDF, per germline (reference sequence). This CDR3 region has 18 residues. With V trimmed by 5 bases and J by 3 bases, 14 bases remained unmatched. CDR3 region: CATSSPRGPGGHTGELFF. CDR3 DNA: TGTGCCACCAGCTCCCCCCGGGGGCCGGGGGGGCACACCGGGGAGCTGTTTTTT.

This clonotype was counted ten times or more. In DNA, the CDR3 is TGTGCCAGCAGCTTAGGCCTAGTTGGGTCCTACGAGCAGTACTTC. It specifies CASSLGLVGSYEQYF. V is TRBV7-2 and J is TRBJ2-7; D unclear. The V gene's germline CDR1 is SGHTA and CDR2 FQGNSA. The V gene lost 1 base and the J gene lost 1 base, with 11 bases spanning the gap. CDR3 length: 15 residues.

This clonotype was counted many times. This sequence joins TRBV3-1 and TRBJ2-7, with D maybe TRBD2 (5 bases). This CDR3 region has 14 residues. V lost 4 bases, J lost 2 bases, and 12 bases lay in between. The germline V gene encodes CDR1 LGHDT and CDR2 YNNKEL (reference sequence). The CDR3 loop is CASSPLTTTYEQYF. The CDR3 nucleotides read TGTGCCAGCAGCCCACTGACTACCACCTACGAGCAGTACTTC.

This chain links TRBV4-1 with TRBJ1-1, with unresolved D. Trimming cost V 1 base and J 1 base, with 10 bases left between them. The CDR3 sequence is 15 residues long. Germline CDR1 reads MGHRA; CDR2 reads YSYEKL. Written as DNA, the CDR3 is TGCGCCAGCAGCCAAGTAGGTCTGGGGAACACTGAAGCTTTCTTT. It specifies CASSQVGLGNTEAFF.

This clonotype was counted many times. This sequence joins TRBV2 and TRBJ1-5; a weak D match, TRBD1 (6 bases). In germline, CDR1 is SNHLY, CDR2 FYNNEI. The CDR3 runs 15 residues. The ends were cut back, 3 bases at V and 5 bases at J, with 14 bases in the middle. CDR3 region: CASSDDWDTYQPQHF. CDR3 in DNA: TGTGCCAGCAGTGATGACTGGGACACCTATCAGCCCCAGCATTTT.

Many counts were recorded for this clonotype. The gene calls are TRBV7-2 and TRBJ1-2; unclear D gene. V dropped 3 bases and J dropped 8 bases, with 4 bases sitting between them. Germline CDR1 is SGHTA and CDR2 is FQGNSA. CDR3 size: 10 residues. CDR3 DNA sequence: TGTGCCAGCAGCTTGGGAGGCTACACCTTC. Translated: CASSLGGYTF.

This clonotype appeared many times. This chain uses TRBV11-3 with TRBJ2-5; tentatively, D is TRBD1 (6 bases). Deletions cut 5 bases from V and 3 bases from J, with 13 bases between. The CDR3 has 14 amino acids. CDR1 is SGHNT and CDR2 is YENEEA in the germline V gene. CDR3 DNA sequence: TGTGCCAGCAGCCTACAGGGATTTGAAGAGACCCAGTACTTC. Its protein is CASSLQGFEETQYF.

This clonotype was recorded many times. The rearrangement uses TRBV28 and TRBJ2-7, with D perhaps TRBD1 (5 bases). V was cut by 2 bases and J by 0 bases, with 17 bases left in between. The V gene's germline CDR1 is MDHEN and CDR2 SYDVKM. The CDR3 totals 17 residues. CDR3 loop: CASSLHLSRVSSYEQYF. For the CDR3, the DNA is TGTGCCAGCAGTTTACACCTATCCAGGGTTTCCTCCTACGAGCAGTACTTC.

This clonotype was detected many times. The chain joins TRBV11-3 to TRBJ2-1; 8 positions agree with TRBD2. The trim removed 4 bases at V and 15 bases at J, leaving 11 bases unmatched. The CDR3 loop spans 13 amino acids. Germline V gene sequence: CDR1 SGHNT, CDR2 YENEEA. CDR3 in amino acids: CASSSGGGKSLFF. The CDR3 DNA reads as TGTGCCAGCAGCTCGGGGGGGGGAAAGAGCTTGTTCTTC.

This clonotype has ten or more counts. This chain links TRBV30 with TRBJ1-2, with D hard to call. V was trimmed by 2 bases and J by 4 bases, leaving 5 bases between them. This CDR3 spans 11 amino acids. Germline V gene data show CDR1 as GTSNPN and CDR2 as SVGIG (reference sequence). CDR3 in amino acids: CAWSYGYGYTF. CDR3 coding DNA: TGTGCCTGGAGTTATGGCTATGGCTACACCTTC.

This clonotype was recorded many times. CDR3 sequence: CSARGAGRGEAFF. The CDR3 DNA reads TGCAGTGCTAGAGGGGCAGGGAGGGGAGAAGCTTTCTTT. The V call is TRBV20-1, the J call TRBJ1-1; D is possibly TRBD1 (5 bases). Germline V gene data show CDR1 as DFQATT and CDR2 as SNEGSKA (reference sequence). V gave up 1 base and J gave up 8 bases, with 14 bases separating them. The CDR3 covers 13 residues.

A few counts support this clonotype. The rearrangement uses TRBV2 and TRBJ1-4; D is unclear. V was cut by 8 bases and J by 4 bases, with 8 bases left in between. CDR1 is SNHLY and CDR2 is FYNNEI in the germline V gene. The CDR3 runs 12 residues. CDR3 amino acids: CASWGVNEKLFF. In DNA form, the CDR3 reads TGTGCCAGCTGGGGAGTTAATGAAAAACTGTTTTTT.

This clonotype appeared many times. The chain employs TRBV20-1 and TRBJ2-7, with TRBD2 matching 13 bases. This CDR3 contains 13 residues. CDR1 DFQATT and CDR2 SNEGSKA come from the germline V gene (reference sequence). After removal of 6 bases from V and 8 bases from J, the junction contained 7 bases not matched to a gene. The CDR3 protein is CSARTSGSPQQYF. The CDR3 DNA sequence: TGCAGTGCCAGGACTAGCGGGAGCCCCCAGCAGTACTTC.

With respect to this clonotype: A much more abundant neighbour one base away suggests this may be a read error. The chain links TRBV29-1 to TRBJ2-6; 8 bases map to TRBD2. CDR1 SQVTM and CDR2 ANQGSEA come from the germline V gene. This CDR3 has 15 amino acids. The CDR3 sequence is CSVEVGRARADVLTF. As DNA, the CDR3 is TGCAGCGTTGAAGTCGGGAGGGCCCGGGCCGACGTCCTGACTTTC. Drawing the rest from reference TRBV29-1 and TRBJ2-6, the complete variable domain is SAVISQKPSRDICQRGTSLTIQCQVDSQVTMMFWYRQQPGQSLTLIATANQGSEATYESGFVIDKFPISRPNLTFSTLTVSNMSPEDSSIYLCSVEVGRARADVLTFGAGSRLTVL.

This clonotype was counted ten times or more. The rearrangement links TRBV10-3 to TRBJ2-5, with unresolved D. This CDR3 is 13 amino acids long. The V gene lost 0 bases and the J gene lost 6 bases, with 8 bases spanning the gap. CDR1 and CDR2 (germline): ENHRY, SYGVKD. The DNA of the CDR3 is TGTGCCATCAGTGAGTCTCAGGCGAAGACCCAGTACTTC. Residues: CAISESQAKTQYF.

This clonotype was observed many times. The rearrangement links TRBV20-1 to TRBJ2-3; D is perhaps TRBD2 (5 bases). V shed 4 bases and J shed 0 bases, with 8 bases lying between them. Germline assignment: CDR1 DFQATT and CDR2 SNEGSKA (reference sequence). The CDR3 has 13 residues. CDR3 amino acids: CSATGYSTDTQYF. The CDR3 nucleotides read TGCAGTGCTACGGGATATAGCACAGATACGCAGTATTTT.

The table lists this clonotype with a few counts. The J gene is TRBJ2-3, the V gene TRBV6-2 or TRBV6-3; D ambiguous. V was pared by 1 base and J by 0 bases, with 8 bases between. The CDR3 runs to 15 residues. CDR1 MNHEY and CDR2 SVGEGT come from the germline V gene. CDR3 sequence (DNA): TGTGCCAGCAGTTACTGGCGGAGCAGCACAGATACGCAGTATTTT. Amino acids: CASSYWRSSTDTQYF.

This clonotype was observed at least ten times. The chain has TRBV28 and TRBJ1-2; D might be TRBD1 (5 bases). The V gene's germline CDR1 is MDHEN and CDR2 SYDVKM. V lost 3 bases to trimming and J lost 5 bases, with 31 bases between them. The CDR3 spans 20 residues. The CDR3 nucleotides are TGTGCCAGCAGTTTTTTAGGAGCTGTTAGAGGGGCAAGGGCCAATTATGGCTACACCTTC. It translates to CASSFLGAVRGARANYGYTF.

This clonotype was picked up many times. This chain connects TRBV6-2 or TRBV6-3 to TRBJ2-1; D ambiguous. Trimming shortened V by 2 bases and J by 8 bases, and 19 bases separated the two germline ends. CDR3 size: 16 residues. CDR1 is MNHEY and CDR2 is SVGEGT in the germline V gene. CDR3 bases: TGTGCCAGCAGTTACACGGCCGCGCTACGAGGCGATGAGCAGTTCTTC. Protein product: CASSYTAALRGDEQFF.

This clonotype was observed at least ten times. The chain carries TRBV12-3 or TRBV12-4 and TRBJ2-7, with D possibly TRBD1 on 5 matching bases. The V end was cut by 6 bases, the J end by 3 bases, with 9 bases between. This CDR3 has 12 residues. The CDR3 nucleotides read TGTGCCAGCAGCAGGGATCTCTACGAGCAGTACTTC. Translating gives CASSRDLYEQYF.

In this sample, this clonotype turned up many times. The chain employs TRBV27 and TRBJ2-2; TRBD1 agrees at 9 bases. Germline-derived CDR1 and CDR2 are MNHEY and SMNVEV (reference sequence). The junction had 6 bases not matched to a gene; V was cut back by 0 bases and J by 1 base. CDR3 length: 18 residues. The DNA of the CDR3 is TGTGCCAGCAGTTTATCGCCCCAGGACAGGGGGAACACCGGGGAGCTGTTTTTT. Translating gives CASSLSPQDRGNTGELFF.